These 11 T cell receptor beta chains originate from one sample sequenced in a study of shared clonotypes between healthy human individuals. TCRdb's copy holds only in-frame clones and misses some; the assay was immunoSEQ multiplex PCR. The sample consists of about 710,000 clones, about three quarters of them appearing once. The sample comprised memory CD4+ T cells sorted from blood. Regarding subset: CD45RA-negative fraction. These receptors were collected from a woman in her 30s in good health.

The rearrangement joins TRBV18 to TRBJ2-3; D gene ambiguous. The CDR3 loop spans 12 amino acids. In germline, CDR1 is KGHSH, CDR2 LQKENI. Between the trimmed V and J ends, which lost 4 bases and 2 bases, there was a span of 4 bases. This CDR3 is CASSQVTDTQYF. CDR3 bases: TGTGCCAGCTCACAAGTCACAGATACGCAGTATTTT.

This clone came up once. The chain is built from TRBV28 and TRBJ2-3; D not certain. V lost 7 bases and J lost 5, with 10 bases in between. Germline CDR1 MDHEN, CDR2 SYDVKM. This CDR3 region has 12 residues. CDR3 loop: CASKTGEDTQYF. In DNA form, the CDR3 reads TGTGCCAGCAAGACTGGGGAAGATACGCAGTATTTT.

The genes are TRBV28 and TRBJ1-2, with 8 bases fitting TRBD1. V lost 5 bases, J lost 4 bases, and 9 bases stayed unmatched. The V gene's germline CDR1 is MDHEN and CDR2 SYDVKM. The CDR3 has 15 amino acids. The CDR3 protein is CASSQTTGTGYGYTF. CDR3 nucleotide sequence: TGTGCCAGCAGTCAAACCACCGGGACAGGCTATGGCTACACCTTC.

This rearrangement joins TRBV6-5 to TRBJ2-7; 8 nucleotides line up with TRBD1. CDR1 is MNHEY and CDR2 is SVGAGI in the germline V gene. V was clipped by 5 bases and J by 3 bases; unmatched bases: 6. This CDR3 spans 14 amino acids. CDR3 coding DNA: TGTGCCAGCAGTAAGCAGGGACAGGTCTACGAGCAGTACTTC. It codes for CASSKQGQVYEQYF.

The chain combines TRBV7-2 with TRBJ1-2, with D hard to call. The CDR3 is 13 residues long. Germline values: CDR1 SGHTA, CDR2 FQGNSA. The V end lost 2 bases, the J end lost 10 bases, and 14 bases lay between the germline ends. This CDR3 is CASSLQGISDYTF. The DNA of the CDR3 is TGTGCCAGCAGCTTACAAGGGATTTCGGACTACACCTTC.

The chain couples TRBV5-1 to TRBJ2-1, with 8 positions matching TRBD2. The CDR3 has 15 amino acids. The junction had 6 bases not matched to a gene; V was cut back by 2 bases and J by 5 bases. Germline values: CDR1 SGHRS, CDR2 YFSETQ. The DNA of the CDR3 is TGCGCCAGCAGCTTACCGGGACTAGGGGACAATGAGCAGTTCTTC. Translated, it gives CASSLPGLGDNEQFF.

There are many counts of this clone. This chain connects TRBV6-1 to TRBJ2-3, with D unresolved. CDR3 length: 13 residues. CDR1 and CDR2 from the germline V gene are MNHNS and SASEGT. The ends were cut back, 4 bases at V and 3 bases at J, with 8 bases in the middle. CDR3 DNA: TGTGCCAGCAGTGTCCTGACTACAGATACGCAGTATTTT. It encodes CASSVLTTDTQYF.

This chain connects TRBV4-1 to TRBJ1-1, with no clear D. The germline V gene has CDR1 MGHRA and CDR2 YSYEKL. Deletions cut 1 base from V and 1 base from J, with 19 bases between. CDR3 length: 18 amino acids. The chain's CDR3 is CASSQGRIPDTSNTEAFF. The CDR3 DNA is TGCGCCAGCAGCCAAGGCCGCATTCCAGACACCTCGAACACTGAAGCTTTCTTT.

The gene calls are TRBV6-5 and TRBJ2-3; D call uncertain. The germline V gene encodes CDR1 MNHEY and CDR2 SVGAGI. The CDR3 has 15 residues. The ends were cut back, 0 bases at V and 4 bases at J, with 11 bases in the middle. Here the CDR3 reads CASSYSTGAPDTQYF. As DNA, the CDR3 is TGTGCCAGCAGTTACTCGACGGGTGCCCCAGATACGCAGTATTTT.

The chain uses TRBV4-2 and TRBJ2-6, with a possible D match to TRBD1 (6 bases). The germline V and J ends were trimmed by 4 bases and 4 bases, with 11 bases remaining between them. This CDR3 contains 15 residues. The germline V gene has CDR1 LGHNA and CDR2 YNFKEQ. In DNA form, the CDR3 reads TGTGCCAGCAGCCTTACAGGGTCCGGGGCCAACGTCCTGACTTTC. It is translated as CASSLTGSGANVLTF.

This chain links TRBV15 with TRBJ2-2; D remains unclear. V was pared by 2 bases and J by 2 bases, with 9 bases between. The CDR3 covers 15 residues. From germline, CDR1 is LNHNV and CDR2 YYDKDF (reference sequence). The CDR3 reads CATSRHQVNTGELFF. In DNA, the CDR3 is TGTGCCACCAGCAGACACCAGGTCAACACCGGGGAGCTGTTTTTT.